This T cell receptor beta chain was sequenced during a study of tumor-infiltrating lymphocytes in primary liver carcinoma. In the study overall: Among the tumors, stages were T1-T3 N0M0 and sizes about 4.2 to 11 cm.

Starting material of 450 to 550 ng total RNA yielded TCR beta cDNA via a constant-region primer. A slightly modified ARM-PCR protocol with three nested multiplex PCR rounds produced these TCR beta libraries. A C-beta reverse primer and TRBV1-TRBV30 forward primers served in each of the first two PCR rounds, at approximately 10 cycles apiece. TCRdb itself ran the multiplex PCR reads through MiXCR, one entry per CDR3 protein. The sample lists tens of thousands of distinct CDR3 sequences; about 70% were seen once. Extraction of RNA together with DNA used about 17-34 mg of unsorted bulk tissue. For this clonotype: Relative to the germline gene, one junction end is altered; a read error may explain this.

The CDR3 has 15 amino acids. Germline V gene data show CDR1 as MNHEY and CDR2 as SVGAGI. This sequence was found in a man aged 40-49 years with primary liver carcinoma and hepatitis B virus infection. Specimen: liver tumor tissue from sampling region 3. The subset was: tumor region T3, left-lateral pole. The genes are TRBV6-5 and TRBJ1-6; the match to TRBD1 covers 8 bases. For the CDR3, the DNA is TGTGCCAGCAGTTTGACAGGGGATCCTAATCCACCCCTCCGCTTT. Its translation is CASSLTGDPNPPLRF.